This TCR beta chain appears in the sequencing data of a study of shared clonotypes between healthy human individuals. CDR1 and CDR2 (germline): LGHNA, YNFKEQ. The CDR3 is 14 amino acids. V gave up 1 base and J gave up 4 bases, with 7 bases separating them. This clone was seen just once. Its antigen is not known. Clones were sequenced by immunoSEQ multiplex PCR, and TCRdb holds only the in-frame ones, with some missing. This table has some 2 million clones, 90% to 95% appearing once. Study results and caveats: Shared clonotypes: approximately 4.5% naive CD4, around 3.4% naive CD8, roughly 2.4% memory CD4, under 0.5% memory CD8.

This sequence was found in a young man in good health. This chain joins TRBV4-2 and TRBJ1-4; D gene unclear. Material: naive CD4+ T cells sorted from blood. Subset indicated: CD45RA+ positively selected. CDR3 protein: CASSQVYGNEKLFF. The CDR3 region has the DNA TGTGCCAGCAGCCAAGTGTACGGTAATGAAAAACTGTTTTTT.